This TCR beta chain was sequenced for a study of neoadjuvant anti-PD-1 for oral cavity cancer (dated by TCRdb to the early 2020s). Regarding the research as a whole: Three to four biweekly doses of nivolumab at 3 mg/kg were mostly administered to patients before curative-intent surgical resection. Patients without progression received a fourth nivolumab dose around day 43 and underwent definitive surgical resection on days 50-56. Under RECIST 1.1, a patient counted as a responder if showing complete response, partial response or stable disease, and as a non-responder if showing progression. There were about a dozen patients in the parent correlative cohort, and the response rate was less than 40%. Beyond this particular receptor, the publication reports: Within PBMCs, T cell clonality (Gini index) was significantly higher in non-responders than responders after neoadjuvant nivolumab. A higher pretreatment blood Treg/Th17 ratio correlated with both higher pretreatment blood TCRbeta clonality and lower post-treatment tumor TCRbeta clonality. Only a few patients per response group were included in the TCR analyses, and larger cohorts for validation were called for by the authors.

The sample's time point label, in plain terms: before neoadjuvant nivolumab. Patients had been newly diagnosed with stage II-IVA oral cavity squamous cell carcinoma, and no prior systemic or radiation treatment had been given to the patients. The cohort consisted of patients with HPV-negative, locally advanced oral cavity squamous cell carcinoma. No culture maintenance or expansion was done, as the peripheral blood mononuclear cells went straight to analysis. Samples came from a longitudinal correlative study of a single-arm phase II trial of neoadjuvant nivolumab in oral cavity squamous cell carcinoma. Genomic DNA-based TCRbeta sequencing was performed on subject-matched pre- and post-treatment PBMCs and tumors from three responders and three non-responders. Peripheral blood mononuclear cells were collected once before nivolumab treatment and again after treatment, at the time of surgery. The Maxwell RSC DNA from Cells kit was used to extract genomic DNA from PBMCs.

About this clone itself: Its antigen is currently not known. Base qualities are not at hand, and no much larger clone is one base apart.

The CDR3 runs 13 residues from the cysteine to the phenylalanine. CDR3 DNA only is kept here, 39 bases in frame from base 1. Trimming costs V 3 bases and J 4 bases, and their ends lie 9 bases apart. Sequences LNHDA (CDR1) and SQIVND (CDR2) are obtained from the germline V gene (reference sequence). PBMC libraries used mostly about 450 ng of input genomic DNA for deep sequencing, with six replicates per sample. Following the manufacturer's instructions, the team built TCRbeta libraries using the immunoSEQ hsTCRbeta kit. The finished libraries were brought together in one pool at 3 to 3.5 nM, which was then read using an Illumina NovaSeq 6000 S4 flow cell. The study's processing was this. The immunoSEQ Analyzer handled quality control and preprocessing of the raw data. The analysis was restricted to productive rearrangements, with each unique CDR3 amino acid sequence defining a clonotype. Using the R package tcR, the researchers computed the Gini-Simpson index as their estimate of repertoire clonality. Student's t test was used to compare Gini indices, and Pearson correlation was used to assess associations with tumor size change. The immuneACCESS repertoire file appears here via TCRdb, limited to in-frame rearrangements. These files lack a portion of the clones; in checked studies, under half of the deficit traces to unresolved V genes, and the cause of the others is not known. D and trimming were read from the DNA, whereas the V and J calls and clone size are those reported in that table. The table for this sample lists 75,000 to 100,000 clones; 84% of them were counted only once. The biggest ten clones account for around 3.1% of the sample.

The clonotype originates from a person aged 35-79 years with oral cavity squamous cell carcinoma. The V and J segments used are TRBV19 and TRBJ1-2, with the D gene not confidently named. Sequenced here: PBMCs, sampled before nivolumab (anti-PD-1) treatment. The DNA sequence reads TGTGCCAGTAGTATGTCCCTCGGCTATGGCTACACCTTC. Its protein product is CASSMSLGYGYTF.